The 7 T cell receptor beta chains listed next were all sequenced from one sample in a study of blood T cell repertoires in COVID-19. Measured with immunoSEQ multiplex PCR; TCRdb has only the in-frame clones, and not every one. The table has under 150,000 clones, 70% to 90% seen once. Sequenced material: peripheral blood. These receptors all stem from a man in his forties or fifties with acute or convalescent COVID-19.

This chain joins TRBV5-1 and TRBJ2-1; D is possibly TRBD2 (6 bases). V dropped 4 bases and J dropped 5 bases, with 22 bases sitting between them. Germline loops: CDR1 SGHRS, CDR2 YFSETQ. This CDR3 spans 17 amino acids. CDR3: CASSPGLEATPHNEQFF. CDR3 nucleotides: TGCGCCAGCAGCCCGGGACTGGAAGCAACCCCTCACAATGAGCAGTTCTTC.

The chain is built from TRBV9 and TRBJ2-7; the D gene is possibly TRBD2 (5 bases). With 3 bases removed from V and 6 bases from J, the gap between germline ends came to 13 bases. Per germline, CDR1 SGDLS and CDR2 YYNGEE. This CDR3 region has 13 residues. CDR3 coding DNA: TGTGCCAGCAGCGAACACGGAGGTCGCGAGCAGTACTTC. Its translation: CASSEHGGREQYF.

V gene TRBV5-1 combines with J gene TRBJ1-1; D not certain. The germline CDR1 and CDR2 sequences are SGHRS and YFSETQ. Trimming removed 0 bases from V and 1 base from J, with 4 bases in between. CDR3 length: 13 amino acids. The CDR3 protein is CASSLDSNTEAFF. CDR3 in DNA: TGCGCCAGCAGCTTGGACTCGAACACTGAAGCTTTCTTT.

V usage is TRBV7-2 and J usage is TRBJ1-6, with D possibly matching TRBD1 (5 bases). The CDR3 contains 14 residues. Deletions cut 3 bases from V and 9 bases from J, with 12 bases between. The germline gives CDR1 SGHTA, CDR2 FQGNSA. CDR3 protein: CASSFGGFSSPLHF. CDR3 nucleotide sequence: TGTGCCAGCAGCTTCGGGGGGTTTAGTTCACCCCTCCACTTT.

The chain has TRBV2 and TRBJ2-1; 15 nucleotides match TRBD2. Trimming cost V 3 bases and J 5 bases; bases outside gene matches: 5. The CDR3 loop spans 17 amino acids. The germline V gene has CDR1 SNHLY and CDR2 FYNNEI. CDR3 nucleotides: TGTGCCAGCAGTGATGGACTAGCGGGGGGGCCAAACAATGAGCAGTTCTTC. Translated: CASSDGLAGGPNNEQFF.

The V call is TRBV5-6, the J call TRBJ2-2, with 13 positions matching TRBD2. Per the germline V gene, CDR1 is SGHDT and CDR2 is YYEEEE. The V gene end was trimmed by 4 bases and the J gene end by 0 bases; junction bases not matched to a gene: 6. This CDR3 comprises 18 residues. The DNA of the CDR3 is TGTGCCAGCAGCAACCGGACTAGCGGGGGAGCGAACACCGGGGAGCTGTTTTTT. Encoded protein: CASSNRTSGGANTGELFF.

The gene calls are TRBV25-1 and TRBJ1-2; no definite D call. V lost 9 bases to trimming and J lost 4 bases, with 18 bases between them. This CDR3 comprises 14 residues. Germline V gene sequence: CDR1 MGHDK, CDR2 SYGVNS. Here the CDR3 reads CASRSSPESYGYTF. For the CDR3, the DNA is TGTGCCAGTCGCAGTAGCCCAGAGTCCTATGGCTACACCTTC.